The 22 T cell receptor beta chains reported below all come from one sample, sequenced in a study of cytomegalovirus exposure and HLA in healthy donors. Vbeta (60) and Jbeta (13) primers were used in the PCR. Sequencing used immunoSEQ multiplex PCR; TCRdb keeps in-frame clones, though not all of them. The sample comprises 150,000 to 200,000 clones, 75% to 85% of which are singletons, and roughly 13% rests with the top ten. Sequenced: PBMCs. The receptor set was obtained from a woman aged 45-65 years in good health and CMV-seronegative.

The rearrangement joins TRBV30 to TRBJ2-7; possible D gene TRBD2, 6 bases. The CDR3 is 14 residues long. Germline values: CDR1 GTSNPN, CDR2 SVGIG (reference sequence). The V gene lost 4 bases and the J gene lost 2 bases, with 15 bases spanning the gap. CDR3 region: CAWNRRDWTYEQYF. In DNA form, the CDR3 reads TGTGCCTGGAATCGCCGGGACTGGACCTACGAGCAGTACTTC. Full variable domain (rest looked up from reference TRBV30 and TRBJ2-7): SQTIHQWPATLVQPVGSPLSLECTVEGTSNPNLYWYRQAAGRGLQLLFYSVGIGQISSEVPQNLSASRPQDRQFILSSKKLLLSDSGFYLCAWNRRDWTYEQYFGPGTRLTVT.

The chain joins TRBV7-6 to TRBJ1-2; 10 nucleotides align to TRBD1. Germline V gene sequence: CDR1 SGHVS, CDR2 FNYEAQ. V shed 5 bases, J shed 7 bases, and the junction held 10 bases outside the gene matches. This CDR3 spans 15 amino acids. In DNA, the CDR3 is TGTGCCAGCAGCCCAATTCTCCGGACAGGGGGTGGCTACACCTTC. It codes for CASSPILRTGGGYTF.

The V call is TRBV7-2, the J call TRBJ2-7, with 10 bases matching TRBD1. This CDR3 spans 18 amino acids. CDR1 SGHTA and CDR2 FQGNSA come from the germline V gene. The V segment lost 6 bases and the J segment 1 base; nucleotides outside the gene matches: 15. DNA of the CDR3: TGTGCCAGCAGGTTGGGCCTCGGACAGGGGGAAAAGTCCTACGAGCAGTACTTC. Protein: CASRLGLGQGEKSYEQYF.

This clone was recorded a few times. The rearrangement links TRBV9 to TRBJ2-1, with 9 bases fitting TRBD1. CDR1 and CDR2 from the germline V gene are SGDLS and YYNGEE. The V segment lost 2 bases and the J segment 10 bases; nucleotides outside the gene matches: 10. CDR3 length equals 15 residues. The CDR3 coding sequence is TGTGCCAGCAGCGTTAACTTGGGACAGGGCGGGGAGCAGTTCTTC. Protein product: CASSVNLGQGGEQFF.

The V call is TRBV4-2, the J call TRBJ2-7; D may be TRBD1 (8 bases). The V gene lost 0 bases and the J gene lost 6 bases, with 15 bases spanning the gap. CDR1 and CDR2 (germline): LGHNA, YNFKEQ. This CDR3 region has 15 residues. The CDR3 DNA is TGTGCCAGCAGCCAAGAACAGGGGGGGAAACGCGAGCAGTACTTC. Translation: CASSQEQGGKREQYF.

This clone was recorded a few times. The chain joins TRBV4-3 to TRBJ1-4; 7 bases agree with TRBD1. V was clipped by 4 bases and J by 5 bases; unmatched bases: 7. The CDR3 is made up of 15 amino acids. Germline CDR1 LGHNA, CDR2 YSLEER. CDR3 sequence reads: CASSPSGTENEKLFF. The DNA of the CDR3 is TGCGCCAGCAGCCCCTCCGGGACAGAGAATGAAAAACTGTTTTTT.

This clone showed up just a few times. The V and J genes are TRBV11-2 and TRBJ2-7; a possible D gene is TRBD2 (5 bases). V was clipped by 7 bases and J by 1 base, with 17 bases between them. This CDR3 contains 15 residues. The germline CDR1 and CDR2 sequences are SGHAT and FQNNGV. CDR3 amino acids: CASTEGGEASYEQYF. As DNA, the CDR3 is TGTGCCAGCACCGAGGGTGGGGAAGCGTCCTACGAGCAGTACTTC.

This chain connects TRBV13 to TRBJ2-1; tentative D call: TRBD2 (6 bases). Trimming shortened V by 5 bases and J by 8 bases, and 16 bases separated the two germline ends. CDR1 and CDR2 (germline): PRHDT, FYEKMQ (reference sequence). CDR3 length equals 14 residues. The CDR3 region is CASSGGFVRHEQFF. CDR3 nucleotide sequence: TGTGCCAGCAGCGGGGGGTTTGTGAGGCATGAGCAGTTCTTC. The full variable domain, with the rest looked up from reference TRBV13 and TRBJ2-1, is AAGVIQSPRHLIKEKRETATLKCYPIPRHDTVYWYQQGPGQDPQFLISFYEKMQSDKGSIPDRFSAQQFSDYHSELNMSSLELGDSALYFCASSGGFVRHEQFFGPGTRLTVL.

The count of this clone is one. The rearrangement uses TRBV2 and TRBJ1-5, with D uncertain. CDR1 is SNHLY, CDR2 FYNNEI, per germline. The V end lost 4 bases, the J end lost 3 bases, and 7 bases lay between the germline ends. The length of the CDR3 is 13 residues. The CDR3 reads CASSGSTNQPQHF. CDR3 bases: TGTGCCAGCAGTGGAAGCACCAATCAGCCCCAGCATTTT.

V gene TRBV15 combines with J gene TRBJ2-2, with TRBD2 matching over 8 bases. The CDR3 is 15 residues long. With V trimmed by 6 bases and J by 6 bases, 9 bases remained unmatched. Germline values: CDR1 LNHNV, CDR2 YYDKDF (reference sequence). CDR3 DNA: TGTGCCACCAGTCGGGGGGGGGTTGATGCCGGGGAGCTGTTTTTT. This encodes CATSRGGVDAGELFF.

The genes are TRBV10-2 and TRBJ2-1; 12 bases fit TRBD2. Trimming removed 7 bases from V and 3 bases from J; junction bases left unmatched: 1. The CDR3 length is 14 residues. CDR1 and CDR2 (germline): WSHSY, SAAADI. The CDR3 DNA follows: TGCGCCAGCACACTAGCGGGAGGCTACAATGAGCAGTTCTTC. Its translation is CASTLAGGYNEQFF.

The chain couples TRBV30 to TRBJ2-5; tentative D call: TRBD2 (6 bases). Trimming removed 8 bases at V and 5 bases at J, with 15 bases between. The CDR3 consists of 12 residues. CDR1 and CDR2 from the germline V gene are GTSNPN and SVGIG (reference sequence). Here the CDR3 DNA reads TGTGCCCGCGGGGAAATCGGGGAGACCCAGTACTTC. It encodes CARGEIGETQYF.

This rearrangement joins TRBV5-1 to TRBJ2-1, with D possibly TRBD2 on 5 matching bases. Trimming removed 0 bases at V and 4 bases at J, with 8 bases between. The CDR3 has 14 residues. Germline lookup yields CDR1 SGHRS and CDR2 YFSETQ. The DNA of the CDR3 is TGCGCCAGCAGCTTGGGTAGCGAGTACAATGAGCAGTTCTTC. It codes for CASSLGSEYNEQFF.

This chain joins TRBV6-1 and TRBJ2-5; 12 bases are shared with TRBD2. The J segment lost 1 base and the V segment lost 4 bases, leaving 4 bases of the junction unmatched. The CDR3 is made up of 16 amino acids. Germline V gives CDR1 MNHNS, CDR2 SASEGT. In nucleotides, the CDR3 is TGTGCCAGCAGTGTCGCTAGCGGGGGGGGCCAAGAGACCCAGTACTTC. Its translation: CASSVASGGGQETQYF.

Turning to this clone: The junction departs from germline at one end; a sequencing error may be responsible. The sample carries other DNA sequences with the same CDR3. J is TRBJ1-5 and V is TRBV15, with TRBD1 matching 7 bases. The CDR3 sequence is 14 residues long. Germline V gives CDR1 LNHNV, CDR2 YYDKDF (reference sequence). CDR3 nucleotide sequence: TGTGCCACCAGCCGAGACAGGGATAATCAGCCCCAGCATTTT. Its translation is CATSRDRDNQPQHF.

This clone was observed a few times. The CDR3 spells CASSIDRRRPNQPQHF. The CDR3 DNA is TGTGCCAGTAGTATAGATCGGAGGCGGCCCAATCAGCCCCAGCATTTT. The chain has TRBV19 and TRBJ1-5, with D uncertain. Germline CDR1 and CDR2: LNHDA and SQIVND (reference sequence). V dropped 0 bases and J dropped 3 bases, with 12 bases sitting between them. This CDR3 is 16 amino acids long. Together with reference TRBV19 and TRBJ1-5, the CDR3 gives the full variable domain: DGGITQSPKYLFRKEGQNVTLSCEQNLNHDAMYWYRQDPGQGLRLIYYSQIVNDFQKGDIAEGYSVSREKKESFPLTVTSAQKNPTAFYLCASSIDRRRPNQPQHFGDGTRLSIL.

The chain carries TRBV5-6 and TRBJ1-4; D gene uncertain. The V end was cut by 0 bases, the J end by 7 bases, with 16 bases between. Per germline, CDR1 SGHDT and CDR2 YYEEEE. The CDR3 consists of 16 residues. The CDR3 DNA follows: TGTGCCAGCAGCTTGGTGTCCCGCGGAGGGAGTGAAAAACTGTTTTTT. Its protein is CASSLVSRGGSEKLFF.

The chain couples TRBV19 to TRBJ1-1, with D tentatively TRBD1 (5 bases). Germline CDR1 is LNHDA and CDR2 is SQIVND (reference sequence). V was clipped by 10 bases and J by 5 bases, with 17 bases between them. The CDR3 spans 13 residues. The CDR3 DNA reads TGTGCCATAAGGGAGACGGGGGGTACTGAAGCTTTCTTT. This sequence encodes CAIRETGGTEAFF.

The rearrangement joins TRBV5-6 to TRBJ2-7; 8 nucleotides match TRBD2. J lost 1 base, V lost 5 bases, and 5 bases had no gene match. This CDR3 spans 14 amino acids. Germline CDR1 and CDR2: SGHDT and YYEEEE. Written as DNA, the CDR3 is TGTGCCAGCAGAGCAAGCGGGAGATCCTACGAGCAGTACTTC. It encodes CASRASGRSYEQYF.

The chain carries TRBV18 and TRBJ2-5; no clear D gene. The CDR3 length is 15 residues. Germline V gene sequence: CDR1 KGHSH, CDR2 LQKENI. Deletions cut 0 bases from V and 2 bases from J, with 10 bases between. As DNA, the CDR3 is TGTGCCAGCTCACCACCTAGGATAGCTCAAGAGACCCAGTACTTC. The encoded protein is CASSPPRIAQETQYF. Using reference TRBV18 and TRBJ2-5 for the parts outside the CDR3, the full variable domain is NAGVMQNPRHLVRRRGQEARLRCSPMKGHSHVYWYRQLPEEGLKFMVYLQKENIIDESGMPKERFSAEFPKEGPSILRIQQVVRGDSAAYFCASSPPRIAQETQYFGPGTRLLVL.

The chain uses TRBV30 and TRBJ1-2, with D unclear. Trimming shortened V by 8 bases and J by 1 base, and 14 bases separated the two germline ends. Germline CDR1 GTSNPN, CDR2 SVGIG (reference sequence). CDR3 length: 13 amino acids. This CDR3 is CARSREVNYGYTF. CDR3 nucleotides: TGTGCCAGAAGCCGGGAAGTTAACTATGGCTACACCTTC.

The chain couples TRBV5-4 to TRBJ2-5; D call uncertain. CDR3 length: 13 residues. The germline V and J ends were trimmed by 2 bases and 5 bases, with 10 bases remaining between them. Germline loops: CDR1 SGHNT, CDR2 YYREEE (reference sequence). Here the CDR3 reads CASSLRPRETQYF. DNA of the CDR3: TGTGCCAGCAGCTTACGCCCGAGGGAGACCCAGTACTTC.